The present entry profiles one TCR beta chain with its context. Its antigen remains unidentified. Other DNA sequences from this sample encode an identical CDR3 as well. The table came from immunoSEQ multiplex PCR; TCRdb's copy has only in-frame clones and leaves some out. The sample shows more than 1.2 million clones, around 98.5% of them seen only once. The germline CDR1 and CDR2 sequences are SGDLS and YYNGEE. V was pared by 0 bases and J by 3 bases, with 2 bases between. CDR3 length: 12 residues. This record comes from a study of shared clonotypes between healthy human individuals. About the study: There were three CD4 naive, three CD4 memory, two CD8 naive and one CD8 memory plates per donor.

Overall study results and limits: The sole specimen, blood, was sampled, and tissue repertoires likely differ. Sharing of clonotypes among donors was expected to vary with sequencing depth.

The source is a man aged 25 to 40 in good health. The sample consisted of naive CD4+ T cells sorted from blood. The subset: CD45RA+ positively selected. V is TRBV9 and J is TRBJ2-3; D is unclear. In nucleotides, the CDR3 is TGTGCCAGCAGCGTAGCAACAGATACGCAGTATTTT. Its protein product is CASSVATDTQYF.